The subject of this entry is one T cell receptor beta chain. Germline and junction disagree at one end, which may indicate a read error. The sample is drawn from a study of shared clonotypes between healthy human individuals. This table comes from immunoSEQ multiplex PCR, and its TCRdb copy is limited to in-frame clones, with some not included. The repertoire has more than 450,000 clones, 79% of them found once; the top ten carry 13%. Looked up from germline, CDR1 is SEHNR and CDR2 is FQNEAQ (reference sequence). The CDR3 contains 13 residues. The donors were all Caucasian adults (living in Nashville, Tennessee).

The sample comprised PBMCs. This chain joins TRBV7-9 and TRBJ1-1; possibly TRBD1 for D (6 bases). The TCR comes from a woman in her forties in good health. Some clones in this sample may be carry-over from other donors' samples. CDR3 sequence reads: CASSRGQSTEAFF. CDR3 nucleotide sequence: TGCGCCAGCAGCCGAGGACAGAGCACTGAAGCTTTCTTT.